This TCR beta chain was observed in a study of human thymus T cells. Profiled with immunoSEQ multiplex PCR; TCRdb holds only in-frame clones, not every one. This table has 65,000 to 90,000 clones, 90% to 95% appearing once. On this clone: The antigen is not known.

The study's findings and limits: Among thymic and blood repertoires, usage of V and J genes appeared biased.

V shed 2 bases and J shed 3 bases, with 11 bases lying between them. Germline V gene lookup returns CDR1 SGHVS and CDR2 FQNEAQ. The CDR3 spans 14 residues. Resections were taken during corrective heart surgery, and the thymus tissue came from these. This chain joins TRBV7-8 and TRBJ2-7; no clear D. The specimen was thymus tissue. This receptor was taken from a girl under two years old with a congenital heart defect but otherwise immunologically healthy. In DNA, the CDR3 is TGTGCCAGCAGCTTATGCGGAGACGGCTACGAGCAGTACTTC. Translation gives CASSLCGDGYEQYF.